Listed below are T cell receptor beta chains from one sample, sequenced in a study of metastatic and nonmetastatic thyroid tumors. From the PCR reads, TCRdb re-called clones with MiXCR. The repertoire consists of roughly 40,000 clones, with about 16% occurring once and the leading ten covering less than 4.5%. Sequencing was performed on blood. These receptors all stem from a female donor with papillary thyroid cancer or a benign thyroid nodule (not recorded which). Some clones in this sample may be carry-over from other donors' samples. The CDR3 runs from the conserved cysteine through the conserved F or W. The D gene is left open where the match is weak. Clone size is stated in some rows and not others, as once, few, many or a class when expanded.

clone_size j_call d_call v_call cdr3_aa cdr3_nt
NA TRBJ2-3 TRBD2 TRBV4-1 CASSQDAGGEGTDTQYF TGCGCCAGCAGCCAAGATGCGGGGGGTGAAGGCACAGATACGCAGTATTTT
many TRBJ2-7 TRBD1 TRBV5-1 CASSPAGTGLYEQYF TGCGCCAGCAGCCCCGCCGGGACAGGGCTCTACGAGCAGTACTTC
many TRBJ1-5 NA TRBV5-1 CASSLSRGQPQHF TGCGCCAGCAGCCTCAGCAGGGGACAGCCCCAGCATTTT
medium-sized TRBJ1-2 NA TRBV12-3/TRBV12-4 CASSNHPPNYGYTF TGTGCCAGCAGTAATCACCCTCCTAACTATGGCTACACCTTC
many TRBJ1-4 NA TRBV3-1 CASSQDWSGTNEKLFF TGTGCCAGCAGCCAAGATTGGTCCGGGACTAATGAAAAACTGTTTTTT
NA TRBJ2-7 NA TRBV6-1 CASILRCIEQYF TGTGCCAGCATTTTACGGTGTATCGAGCAGTACTTC
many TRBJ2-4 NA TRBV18 CASSPTGEGIQYF TGTGCCAGCTCACCTACAGGGGAGGGCATTCAGTACTTC
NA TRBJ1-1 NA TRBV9 CASSGSRDGGIEAFF TGTGCCAGCAGCGGATCCAGGGATGGGGGCATTGAAGCTTTCTTT
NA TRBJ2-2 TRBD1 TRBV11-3 CTSGRLTGAYTGELFF TGTACCAGCGGACGGTTGACAGGGGCCTACACCGGGGAGCTGTTTTTT
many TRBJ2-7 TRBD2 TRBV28 CASSSRTHGGIYEQYF TGTGCCAGCAGTTCCAGGACACACGGGGGGATCTACGAGCAGTACTTC
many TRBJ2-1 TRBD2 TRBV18 CASSPGTSGIWEQFF TGTGCCAGCTCACCAGGGACTAGCGGGATATGGGAGCAGTTCTTC
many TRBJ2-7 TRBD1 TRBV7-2 CASSFLGQTYEQYF TGTGCCAGCAGCTTTTTGGGACAGACCTACGAGCAGTACTTC
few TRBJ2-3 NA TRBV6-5 CASSYLTDRWTDTKYF TGTGCCAGCAGTTACCTCACAGATCGGTGGACAGATACGAAGTATTTT
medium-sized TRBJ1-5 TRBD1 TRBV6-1 CASSLQGSGNQPQHF TGTGCCAGCAGTTTACAGGGGTCGGGCAATCAGCCCCAGCATTTT
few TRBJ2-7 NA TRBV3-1 CASSQDTAATVYEQYF TGTGCCAGCAGCCAAGATACAGCGGCAACCGTCTACGAGCAGTACTTC
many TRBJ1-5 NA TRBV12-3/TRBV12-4 CASSLVTGAGSNQPQHF TGTGCCAGCAGTTTAGTGACGGGGGCTGGTAGCAATCAGCCCCAGCATTTT
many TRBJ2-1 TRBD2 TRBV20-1 CSARDPLAGFYNEQFF TGCAGTGCTAGAGACCCACTAGCGGGTTTTTACAATGAGCAGTTCTTC
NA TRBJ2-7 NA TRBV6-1 CASGARVEQYF TGTGCCAGCGGTGCAAGGGTGGAGCAGTACTTC
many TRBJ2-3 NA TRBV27 CASSPLSDTQYF TGTGCCAGCAGTCCTTTATCGGATACGCAGTACTTT
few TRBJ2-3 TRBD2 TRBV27 CASSFDPSTGGRTDTQYF TGTGCCAGCAGTTTCGATCCCTCAACGGGAGGTCGCACAGATACGCAGTATTTT
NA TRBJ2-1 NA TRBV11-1 CASSDTSTEDPSYEQFF TGTGCCAGCAGCGACACTTCGACGGAGGACCCTTCCTACGAGCAGTTCTTC
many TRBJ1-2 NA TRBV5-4 CASSSGRDYGYTF TGTGCCAGCAGTAGTGGACGGGACTATGGCTACACCTTC
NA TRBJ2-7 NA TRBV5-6 CASSYGSVTYEQYF TGTGCAAGCAGTTACGGATCGGTCACATACGAGCAGTACTTC
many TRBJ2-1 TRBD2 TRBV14 CASSQASGTQQFF TGTGCCAGCAGCCAAGCTAGCGGGACCCAGCAGTTCTTC
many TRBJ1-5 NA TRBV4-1 CASSQGGGGNQPQHF TGCGCCAGCAGCCAAGGGGGGGGTGGCAATCAGCCCCAGCATTTT
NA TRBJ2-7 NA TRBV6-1 CASTGTWSYEQYF TGTGCCAGCACCGGCACATGGAGTTACGAGCAGTACTTC
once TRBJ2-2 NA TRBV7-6 CASSLEVTGLNTGELFF TGTGCCAGCAGCTTAGAAGTTACAGGGTTGAACACCGGGGAGCTGTTTTTT
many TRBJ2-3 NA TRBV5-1 CASSFQDTQYF TGCGCCAGCAGCTTCCAAGATACGCAGTATTTT
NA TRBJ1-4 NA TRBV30 CAWSGVGGWEKLFF TGTGCCTGGAGTGGGGTCGGGGGTTGGGAAAAACTGTTTTTT